The clone carrying this TCR beta chain was detected only a few times. The ends lost 0 bases at V and 0 bases at J; junction bases unmatched: 9. The CDR3 consists of 18 residues. Germline-derived CDR1 and CDR2 are LGHNA and YNFKEQ. These data are taken from a study of human T cells and chemical hapten exposure. The time point denotes: pre-sensitization, week 0. Regarding treatment: therapeutic diphenylcyclopropenone sensitization with weekly scalp DPC. Those who donated were patients with alopecia, 18 to 70 years of age, and suitable for DPC. One entry per CDR3 protein, called by TCRdb with MiXCR from the RACE reads. The sample has 150,000 to 200,000 distinct CDR3 sequences; 30% are singletons.

The V call is TRBV4-2, the J call TRBJ2-3, with TRBD2 identical over 7 bases. The source of this sequence is a woman in her 30s with alopecia areata. Some clones in this sample may be carry-over from other donors' samples. Sequencing was performed on whole blood, taken in connection with sensitization to the hapten diphenylcyclopropenone (DPC). CDR3 sequence: CASSQETWLAESTDTQYF. DNA of the CDR3: TGTGCCAGCAGCCAAGAGACCTGGCTAGCGGAAAGCACAGATACGCAGTATTTT.